Listed below are T cell receptor beta chains from one sample, sequenced in a study of T cells in Graves' hyperthyroidism and ophthalmopathy. TCRdb independently ran MiXCR on the multiplex PCR reads; one entry per CDR3 protein. The data show approximately 410,000 distinct CDR3 sequences, roughly 14% seen once. Specimen: blood. These receptors came from a man between 18 and 29 years old with Graves' ophthalmopathy. The CDR3 runs from the conserved cysteine through the conserved F or W. A D gene is named only where the DNA matches it firmly. Expanded clones get a size class; other rows say once, few or many, or leave the size out.

CDR3 protein: CASSKRTSVDEQFF; CDR3 DNA: TGTGCCAGCAGTAAAAGGACTAGCGTAGATGAGCAGTTCTTC; D gene: TRBD2; clone size: many; V gene: TRBV6-2/TRBV6-3; J gene: TRBJ2-1
CDR3 protein: CASSLERRDRGIEQYF; CDR3 DNA: TGTGCCAGCAGCTTAGAAAGACGGGACAGGGGGATCGAGCAGTACTTC; D gene: TRBD1; clone size: many; V gene: TRBV7-9; J gene: TRBJ2-7
CDR3 protein: CASSVSGMYQETQYF; CDR3 DNA: TGTGCCAGCAGTGTAAGCGGGATGTACCAAGAGACCCAGTACTTC; D gene: TRBD2; clone size: few; V gene: TRBV2; J gene: TRBJ2-5
CDR3 protein: CASSLAAGGGGNQPQHF; CDR3 DNA: TGTGCCAGCAGTTTAGCTGCGGGAGGCGGGGGCAATCAGCCCCAGCATTTT; D gene: .; clone size: many; V gene: TRBV12-3/TRBV12-4; J gene: TRBJ1-5
CDR3 protein: CASSWASGGYEQYF; CDR3 DNA: TGTGCCAGTAGTTGGGCTAGCGGGGGCTACGAGCAGTACTTC; D gene: TRBD2; clone size: many; V gene: TRBV19; J gene: TRBJ2-7
CDR3 protein: CAWSVSFRETQYF; CDR3 DNA: TGTGCCTGGAGTGTGAGTTTTCGGGAGACCCAGTACTTC; D gene: .; clone size: many; V gene: TRBV30; J gene: TRBJ2-5
CDR3 protein: CASSRTQTLRGNQPQHF; CDR3 DNA: TGTGCCAGCAGCCGGACCCAAACACTTAGGGGCAATCAGCCCCAGCATTTT; D gene: .; clone size: .; V gene: TRBV6-1; J gene: TRBJ1-5
CDR3 protein: CASSQDRQSIYEQYF; CDR3 DNA: TGTGCCAGCAGCCAAGATCGACAGTCGATCTACGAGCAGTACTTC; D gene: .; clone size: many; V gene: TRBV3-1; J gene: TRBJ2-7
CDR3 protein: CASSYSKDREFQETQYF; CDR3 DNA: TGTGCCAGCAGTTACTCGAAGGACAGGGAATTCCAAGAGACCCAGTACTTC; D gene: TRBD1; clone size: few; V gene: TRBV6-6; J gene: TRBJ2-5
CDR3 protein: CSARVGADGYTF; CDR3 DNA: TGCAGTGCTAGAGTGGGGGCGGATGGCTACACCTTC; D gene: .; clone size: many; V gene: TRBV20-1; J gene: TRBJ1-2
CDR3 protein: CASRQGLEPQHF; CDR3 DNA: TGTGCCAGCAGACAGGGGCTGGAGCCCCAGCATTTT; D gene: TRBD1; clone size: few; V gene: TRBV6-1; J gene: TRBJ1-5
CDR3 protein: CASSQDGARGDTQYF; CDR3 DNA: TGTGCCAGCAGCCAAGATGGGGCTAGGGGAGATACGCAGTATTTT; D gene: .; clone size: few; V gene: TRBV3-1; J gene: TRBJ2-3
CDR3 protein: CASSLAGGGGRSPLHF; CDR3 DNA: TGTGCCAGCAGTTTAGCTGGAGGGGGGGGAAGATCACCCCTCCACTTT; D gene: .; clone size: .; V gene: TRBV27; J gene: TRBJ1-6
CDR3 protein: CASSVGTGEETEAFF; CDR3 DNA: TGTGCCAGCAGCGTGGGGACAGGGGAGGAGACTGAAGCTTTCTTT; D gene: TRBD1; clone size: many; V gene: TRBV9; J gene: TRBJ1-1
CDR3 protein: CASSSPIGQGIIPTDTQYF; CDR3 DNA: TGTGCCAGCAGCTCCCCTATCGGACAGGGCATAATACCCACAGATACGCAGTATTTT; D gene: TRBD1; clone size: once; V gene: TRBV7-8; J gene: TRBJ2-3
CDR3 protein: CASSFHDRVGEQYF; CDR3 DNA: TGTGCCAGCAGCTTCCACGACAGGGTGGGCGAGCAGTACTTC; D gene: TRBD1; clone size: many; V gene: TRBV7-2; J gene: TRBJ2-7
CDR3 protein: CASSLGLRGPYYEQYF; CDR3 DNA: TGCGCCAGCAGCTTGGGACTGCGGGGGCCTTACTACGAGCAGTACTTC; D gene: .; clone size: many; V gene: TRBV5-1; J gene: TRBJ2-7
CDR3 protein: CASSYSRVGNTEAFF; CDR3 DNA: TGTGCCAGCAGTTACTCGAGGGTGGGGAACACTGAAGCTTTCTTT; D gene: .; clone size: many; V gene: TRBV6-5; J gene: TRBJ1-1
CDR3 protein: CASSLPQGPRYNEQFF; CDR3 DNA: TGTGCCAGCAGTTTACCACAGGGACCCAGATACAATGAGCAGTTCTTC; D gene: .; clone size: many; V gene: TRBV6-2/TRBV6-3; J gene: TRBJ2-1
CDR3 protein: CASSLEGAGYGYTF; CDR3 DNA: TGTGCCAGCAGCTTAGAGGGCGCAGGATATGGCTACACCTTC; D gene: .; clone size: many; V gene: TRBV7-8; J gene: TRBJ1-2
CDR3 protein: CASSTIPGAREGGAEAFF; CDR3 DNA: TGTGCCAGCAGTACCATCCCAGGGGCCAGGGAGGGAGGCGCTGAAGCTTTCTTT; D gene: .; clone size: many; V gene: TRBV27; J gene: TRBJ1-1
CDR3 protein: CASSVLLAGERYEQYF; CDR3 DNA: TGTGCCAGCAGTGTTTTACTAGCGGGAGAACGCTACGAGCAGTACTTC; D gene: TRBD2; clone size: .; V gene: TRBV6-1; J gene: TRBJ2-7
CDR3 protein: CASSSGQGIETQYF; CDR3 DNA: TGTGCCAGCAGTTCGGGACAGGGGATAGAGACCCAGTACTTC; D gene: TRBD1; clone size: few; V gene: TRBV27; J gene: TRBJ2-5
CDR3 protein: CSANRDLNGYTF; CDR3 DNA: TGCAGTGCTAACAGGGATCTGAATGGCTACACCTTC; D gene: .; clone size: many; V gene: TRBV20-1; J gene: TRBJ1-2
CDR3 protein: CASSQGAPTDTQYF; CDR3 DNA: TGTGCCAGCAGTCAGGGGGCGCCGACAGATACGCAGTATTTT; D gene: TRBD1; clone size: .; V gene: TRBV2; J gene: TRBJ2-3
CDR3 protein: CASSLWTAANEQFF; CDR3 DNA: TGTGCCAGCAGTCTATGGACGGCCGCCAATGAGCAGTTCTTC; D gene: .; clone size: few; V gene: TRBV6-1; J gene: TRBJ2-1
CDR3 protein: CASSSRLAGQVDEQFF; CDR3 DNA: TGTGCCAGCAGTTCCCGACTAGCGGGGCAAGTAGATGAGCAGTTCTTC; D gene: TRBD2; clone size: many; V gene: TRBV12-3/TRBV12-4; J gene: TRBJ2-1
CDR3 protein: CASSLWGGGQGNSNQPQHF; CDR3 DNA: TGTGCCAGCAGTTTATGGGGGGGGGGACAGGGCAATAGCAATCAGCCCCAGCATTTT; D gene: TRBD1; clone size: few; V gene: TRBV27; J gene: TRBJ1-5
CDR3 protein: CSARAPVADTQYF; CDR3 DNA: TGCAGTGCTAGGGCCCCGGTGGCAGATACGCAGTATTTT; D gene: .; clone size: many; V gene: TRBV20-1; J gene: TRBJ2-3
CDR3 protein: CASSPPGQGSEQYF; CDR3 DNA: TGTGCCAGCAGCCCCCCGGGACAGGGGAGCGAGCAGTACTTC; D gene: TRBD1; clone size: many; V gene: TRBV7-9; J gene: TRBJ2-7
CDR3 protein: CASSSQGLPASFF; CDR3 DNA: TGTGCCAGTAGTTCTCAGGGGCTTCCAGCTTCTTTCTTT; D gene: .; clone size: few; V gene: TRBV19; J gene: TRBJ1-1
CDR3 protein: CSAKTPFIEQFF; CDR3 DNA: TGCAGTGCGAAGACCCCCTTTATTGAGCAGTTCTTC; D gene: .; clone size: many; V gene: TRBV20-1; J gene: TRBJ2-1
CDR3 protein: CASSFGGHNEQFF; CDR3 DNA: TGTGCCAGCAGCTTTGGGGGGCACAATGAGCAGTTCTTC; D gene: .; clone size: many; V gene: TRBV11-2; J gene: TRBJ2-1
CDR3 protein: CASSYSFWGWTGELFF; CDR3 DNA: TGTGCCAGCAGTTACTCGTTCTGGGGGTGGACCGGGGAGCTGTTTTTT; D gene: .; clone size: few; V gene: TRBV6-6; J gene: TRBJ2-2
CDR3 protein: CASSPDRDYEQYF; CDR3 DNA: TGTGCCAGCAGTCCGGACAGGGACTACGAGCAGTACTTC; D gene: TRBD1; clone size: many; V gene: TRBV27; J gene: TRBJ2-7
CDR3 protein: CASSSTVGADTQYF; CDR3 DNA: TGTGCCAGCAGTTCAACCGTGGGTGCGGATACGCAGTATTTT; D gene: .; clone size: many; V gene: TRBV12-3/TRBV12-4; J gene: TRBJ2-3
CDR3 protein: CACFLGRANTGELFF; CDR3 DNA: TGTGCCTGTTTTTTAGGGCGGGCGAACACCGGGGAGCTGTTTTTT; D gene: .; clone size: .; V gene: TRBV30; J gene: TRBJ2-2
CDR3 protein: CASSIARRGAYEQYF; CDR3 DNA: TGTGCCAGTAGTATAGCGAGGCGGGGGGCCTACGAGCAGTACTTC; D gene: TRBD2; clone size: few; V gene: TRBV19; J gene: TRBJ2-7
CDR3 protein: CSARQGMKTQYF; CDR3 DNA: TGCAGTGCTAGACAGGGTATGAAGACCCAGTACTTC; D gene: .; clone size: many; V gene: TRBV20-1; J gene: TRBJ2-5
CDR3 protein: CASSYWGAYGYTF; CDR3 DNA: TGTGCCAGCAGTTACTGGGGGGCCTATGGCTACACCTTC; D gene: .; clone size: .; V gene: TRBV6-2/TRBV6-3; J gene: TRBJ1-2
CDR3 protein: CASSQEGGGIHEQYF; CDR3 DNA: TGTGCCAGCAGCCAAGAAGGGGGAGGCATCCACGAGCAGTACTTC; D gene: .; clone size: many; V gene: TRBV3-1; J gene: TRBJ2-7